The clone carrying this TCR beta chain came up a few times. The antigen is not known. Unique molecular identifiers were built into the TCR beta cDNA libraries. From about 1 to 10 million T cells, around 500,000 cDNA molecules were obtained. TCRdb passed the PCR reads through MiXCR, listing each CDR3 protein once. This sample has some 690,000 distinct CDR3 sequences, with 25% to 30% found just once. This specimen belongs to a study of post-analysis software for immune sequencing data. Notes on the study in general: TRBV5-6, TRBV5-1 and TRBV20-1 were among roughly five TRBV segments more frequent in patients than controls.

The length of the CDR3 is 15 residues. The germline V and J ends were trimmed by 4 bases and 4 bases, with 14 bases remaining between them. Per the germline V gene, CDR1 is MGHRA and CDR2 is YSYEKL. This sequence was found in a girl under 18 with multiple sclerosis. Material for sequencing was blood. V usage is TRBV4-1 and J usage is TRBJ1-5; D gene ambiguous. The CDR3 sequence: CASSLGSPGNQPQHF. The CDR3, as DNA: TGCGCCAGCAGCCTTGGCTCCCCCGGGAATCAGCCCCAGCATTTT.